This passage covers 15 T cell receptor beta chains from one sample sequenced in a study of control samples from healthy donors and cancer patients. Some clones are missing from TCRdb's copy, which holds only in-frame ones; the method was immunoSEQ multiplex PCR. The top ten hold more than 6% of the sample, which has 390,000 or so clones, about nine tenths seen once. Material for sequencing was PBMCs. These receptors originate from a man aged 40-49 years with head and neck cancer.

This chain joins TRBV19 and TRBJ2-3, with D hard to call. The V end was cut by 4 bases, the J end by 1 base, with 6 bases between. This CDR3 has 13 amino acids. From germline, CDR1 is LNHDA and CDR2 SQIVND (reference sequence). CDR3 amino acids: CASSNERTDTQYF. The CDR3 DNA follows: TGTGCCAGTAGTAACGAGCGCACAGATACGCAGTATTTT. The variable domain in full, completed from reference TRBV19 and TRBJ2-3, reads DGGITQSPKYLFRKEGQNVTLSCEQNLNHDAMYWYRQDPGQGLRLIYYSQIVNDFQKGDIAEGYSVSREKKESFPLTVTSAQKNPTAFYLCASSNERTDTQYFGPGTRLTVL.

CDR3 DNA sequence: TGTGCCAGCACCGGGGGGCGGGACACTGAAGCTTTCTTT. Its protein product is CASTGGRDTEAFF. V and J are TRBV7-9 and TRBJ1-1; D might be TRBD1 (6 bases). Germline CDR1 reads SEHNR; CDR2 reads FQNEAQ (reference sequence). V lost 7 bases and J lost 3, with 12 bases in between. The CDR3 is made up of 13 amino acids. Complete variable domain (other parts from reference TRBV7-9 and TRBJ1-1): DTGVSQNPRHKITKRGQNVTFRCDPISEHNRLYWYRQTLGQGPEFLTYFQNEAQLEKSRLLSDRFSAERPKGSFSTLEIQRTEQGDSAMYLCASTGGRDTEAFFGQGTRLTVV.

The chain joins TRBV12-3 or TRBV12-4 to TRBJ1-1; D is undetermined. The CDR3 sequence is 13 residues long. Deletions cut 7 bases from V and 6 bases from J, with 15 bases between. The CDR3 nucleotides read TGTGCCAGCACCCCTTCGAGGTTGGCTGAAGCTTTCTTT. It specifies CASTPSRLAEAFF.

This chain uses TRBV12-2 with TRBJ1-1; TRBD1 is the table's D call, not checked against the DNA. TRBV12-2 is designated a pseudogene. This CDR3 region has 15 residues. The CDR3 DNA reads TGTGCAAGTCGCTTAGCGACAGGGGCAAACACTGAAGCTTTCTTT. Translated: CASRLATGANTEAFF.

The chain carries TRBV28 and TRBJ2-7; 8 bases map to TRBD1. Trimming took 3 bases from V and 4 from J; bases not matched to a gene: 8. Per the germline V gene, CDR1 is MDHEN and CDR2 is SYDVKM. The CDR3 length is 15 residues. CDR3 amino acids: CASSLLMQGAYEQYF. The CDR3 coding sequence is TGTGCCAGCAGTTTGTTGATGCAGGGGGCTTACGAGCAGTACTTC. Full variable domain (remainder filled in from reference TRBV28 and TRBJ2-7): DVKVTQSSRYLVKRTGEKVFLECVQDMDHENMFWYRQDPGLGLRLIYFSYDVKMKEKGDIPEGYSVSREKKERFSLILESASTNQTSMYLCASSLLMQGAYEQYFGPGTRLTVT.

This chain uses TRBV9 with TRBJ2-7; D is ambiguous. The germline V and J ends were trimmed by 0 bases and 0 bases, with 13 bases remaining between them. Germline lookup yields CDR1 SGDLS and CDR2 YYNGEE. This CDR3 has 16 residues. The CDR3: CASSVGGQPYSYEQYF. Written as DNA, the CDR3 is TGTGCCAGCAGCGTAGGGGGTCAGCCCTACTCCTACGAGCAGTACTTC.

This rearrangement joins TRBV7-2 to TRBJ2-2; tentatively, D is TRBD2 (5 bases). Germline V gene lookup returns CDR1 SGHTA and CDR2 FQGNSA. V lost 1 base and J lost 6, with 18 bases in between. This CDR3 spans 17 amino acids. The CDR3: CASSLDPERSRAGELFF. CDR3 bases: TGTGCCAGCAGCTTAGACCCCGAGCGATCGAGGGCCGGGGAGCTGTTTTTT.

In DNA, the CDR3 is TGTGCCAGCACTTTCAGTGTTACCGGGGAGCTGTTTTTT. Translated: CASTFSVTGELFF. V usage is TRBV12-3 or TRBV12-4 and J usage is TRBJ2-2, with no clear D. V shed 7 bases and J shed 5 bases, with 11 bases lying between them. The CDR3 runs to 13 residues.

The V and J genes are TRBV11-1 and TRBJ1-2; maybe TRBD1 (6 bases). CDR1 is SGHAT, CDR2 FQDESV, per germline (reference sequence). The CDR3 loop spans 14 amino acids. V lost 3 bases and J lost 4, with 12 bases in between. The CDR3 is CASSFSQGTYGYTF. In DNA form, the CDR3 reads TGTGCCAGCAGCTTCTCACAGGGCACCTATGGCTACACCTTC.

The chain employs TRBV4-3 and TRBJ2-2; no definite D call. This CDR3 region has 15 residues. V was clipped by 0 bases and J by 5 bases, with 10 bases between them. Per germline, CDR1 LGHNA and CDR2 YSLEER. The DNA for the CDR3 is TGCGCCAGCAGCCAAGAAAATCGCGGAACCGGGGAGCTGTTTTTT. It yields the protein CASSQENRGTGELFF.

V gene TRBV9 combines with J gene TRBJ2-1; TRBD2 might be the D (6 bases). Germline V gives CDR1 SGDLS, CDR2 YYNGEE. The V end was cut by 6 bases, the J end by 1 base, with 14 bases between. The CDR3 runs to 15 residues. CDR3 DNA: TGTGCCAGCACCGCGACTAGTTGGTCCTACAATGAGCAGTTCTTC. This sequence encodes CASTATSWSYNEQFF.

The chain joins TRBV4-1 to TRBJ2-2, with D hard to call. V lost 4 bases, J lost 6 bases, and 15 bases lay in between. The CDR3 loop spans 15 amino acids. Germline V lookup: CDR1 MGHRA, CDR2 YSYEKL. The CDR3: CASSRNEWAAGELFF. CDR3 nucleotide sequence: TGCGCCAGCAGCCGAAACGAGTGGGCGGCCGGGGAGCTGTTTTTT.

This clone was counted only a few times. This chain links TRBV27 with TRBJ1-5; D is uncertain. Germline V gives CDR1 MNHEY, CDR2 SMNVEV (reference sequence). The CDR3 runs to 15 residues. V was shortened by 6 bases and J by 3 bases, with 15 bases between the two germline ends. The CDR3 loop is CASSSEERSNQPQHF. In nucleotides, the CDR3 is TGTGCCAGCAGCTCTGAGGAACGATCCAATCAGCCCCAGCATTTT.

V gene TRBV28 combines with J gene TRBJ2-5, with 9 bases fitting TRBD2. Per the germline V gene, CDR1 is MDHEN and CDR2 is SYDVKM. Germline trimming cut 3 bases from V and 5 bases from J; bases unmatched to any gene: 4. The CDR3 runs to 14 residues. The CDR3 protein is CASSFVAGDETQYF. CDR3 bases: TGTGCCAGCAGTTTCGTAGCGGGAGACGAGACCCAGTACTTC.

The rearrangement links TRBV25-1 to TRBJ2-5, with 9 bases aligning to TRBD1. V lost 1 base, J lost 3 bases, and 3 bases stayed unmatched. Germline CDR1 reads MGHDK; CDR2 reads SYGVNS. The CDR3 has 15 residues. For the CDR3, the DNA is TGTGCCAGCAGTGAATGGGGGACAGGGAAAGAGACCCAGTACTTC. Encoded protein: CASSEWGTGKETQYF. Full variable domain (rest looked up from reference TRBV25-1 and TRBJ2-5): EADIYQTPRYLVIGTGKKITLECSQTMGHDKMYWYQQDPGMELHLIHYSYGVNSTEKGDLSSESTVSRIRTEHFPLTLESARPSHTSQYLCASSEWGTGKETQYFGPGTRLLVL.